One and the same sample provided the 5 T cell receptor beta chains below, sequenced in a study of regulatory T cells in long-lasting Graves disease. As to time point: newly diagnosed GD, antithyroid drugs for less than 3 months. The TCR library used RNA extracted from PBMCs. With iRepertoire HTBI primers and Arm-PCR of CDR3 regions, TCR beta libraries were built. TCRdb re-analysed the multiplex PCR reads in MiXCR, keeping a single row per CDR3 protein. The table includes 540,000 or so distinct CDR3 sequences, approximately 13% detected once. This sample also belongs to another study, concerning T cells in Graves' hyperthyroidism and ophthalmopathy.

The source was peripheral blood mononuclear cells (PBMCs), collected at new diagnosis, from a patient treated with antithyroid drugs. The receptor set was obtained from a man younger than 40 with Graves disease.

This clonotype was observed a handful of times. The rearrangement links TRBV10-3 to TRBJ1-4; perhaps TRBD1 as D (6 bases). CDR3 length equals 13 residues. Trimming pared 4 bases from V and 8 bases from J, leaving 11 bases between. The germline gives CDR1 ENHRY, CDR2 SYGVKD. The CDR3 sequence is CAISGGRKEKLFF. The CDR3 DNA follows: TGTGCCATCAGTGGGGGGCGTAAAGAAAAACTGTTTTTT.

In its sample, this clonotype was seen many times. The chain employs TRBV20-1 and TRBJ2-3; TRBD2 matches at 14 bases. The CDR3 sequence is 20 residues long. The ends lost 6 bases at V and 0 bases at J; junction bases unmatched: 17. The germline V gene encodes CDR1 DFQATT and CDR2 SNEGSKA (reference sequence). CDR3 residues: CSATGPGTSGRTSSTDTQYF. The CDR3 nucleotides are TGCAGTGCGACAGGCCCCGGGACTAGCGGGAGAACATCGAGCACAGATACGCAGTATTTT.

The chain carries TRBV5-5 and TRBJ2-1; 10 positions agree with TRBD1. The V gene end was trimmed by 4 bases and the J gene end by 4 bases; junction bases not matched to a gene: 5. Germline V gene lookup returns CDR1 SGHKS and CDR2 YYEKEE (reference sequence). The CDR3 totals 15 residues. The DNA of the CDR3 is TGTGCCAGCAGCCCAAGGACAGGGGGTTACAATGAGCAGTTCTTC. Its translation: CASSPRTGGYNEQFF.

The V call is TRBV19, the J call TRBJ1-6; D might be TRBD1 (5 bases). V was shortened by 3 bases and J by 0 bases, with 12 bases between the two germline ends. This CDR3 spans 17 amino acids. From germline, CDR1 is LNHDA and CDR2 SQIVND (reference sequence). The CDR3 sequence: CASSIGDGSSYNSPLHF. The CDR3 DNA is TGTGCCAGTAGTATTGGGGACGGTAGCTCCTATAATTCACCCCTCCACTTT.

This clonotype was detected ten times or more. V is TRBV20-1 and J is TRBJ2-1; a possible D gene is TRBD1 (6 bases). Trimming removed 3 bases from V and 2 bases from J, with 8 bases in between. From germline, CDR1 is DFQATT and CDR2 SNEGSKA (reference sequence). The CDR3 has 13 amino acids. This chain's CDR3 is CSASQGTYNEQFF. For the CDR3, the DNA is TGCAGTGCTAGTCAGGGGACCTACAATGAGCAGTTCTTC.